The text below deals with one T cell receptor (beta chain). The sample holds many counts of this clonotype. It has no known antigen specificity. Per-base quality was not reported, and no clone a single base away is much larger than it. TCR cDNA was synthesized by 5'RACE template switching, through which a universal primer site and unique molecular identifiers were introduced. Priming for cDNA synthesis came from both the TCR alpha and TCR beta constant segments. Library amplification involved two PCR steps, and the second step added sample barcodes and sequencing adapters. Sequencing of libraries was done on Illumina HiSeq 2500 (2x100 bp) or NovaSeq (2x150 bp). On the authors' methods: MIGEC handled demultiplexing of reads and collapsing into UMI consensus sequences, while MiXCR performed V(D)J alignment. Clonotypes responding to the vaccine were identified with edgeR on replicate PBMC samples, with the criteria of FDR below 0.01 and a log2 fold change above 5 up to day 15. Each bulk clonotype received a CD4 or CD8 identity based on whether the sequenced CD4 or CD8 repertoire contained that clonotype at higher abundance. TCRdb trimmed public reads at Q25 via fastp, called clones via MiXCR and kept in-frame beta chains. Rows are combined by CDR3 protein, so each entry shows the most common genes and DNA. The V and J calls follow TCRdb's processing rather than the paper's. The sample table records some 70,000 distinct CDR3 sequences; about 6% of these occur just once. The ten largest account for 37% of the sample.

This record belongs to a study of T cells after yellow fever vaccination (dated by TCRdb to between 2019 and 2020). Regarding the complete study: The SMART-Seq v4 Ultra Low Input RNA kit was used to prepare libraries from fractions with low cell numbers. Two healthy male donors, one aged 18 to 30 and one aged 30 to 40 years, were included in the cohort. Bulk PBMC replicates and cell subsets were isolated from blood drawn at multiple timepoints before and after both primary and secondary immunization. To track T-cell clones before and after primary and booster YFV17D yellow fever vaccination, bulk TCR alpha and beta repertoires were sequenced longitudinally.

The treatment or condition label for this specimen denotes: live attenuated yellow fever vaccine strain. PBMCs were isolated from peripheral blood using a standard Ficoll-Paque protocol. Dynabeads CD4 and CD8 positive selection kits were used to isolate CD4 and CD8 T-cell fractions. RNA was extracted with TriZol from bulk PBMCs, CD4 and CD8 fractions, and dextramer-positive and dextramer-negative fractions. In the germline V gene, CDR1 corresponds to MGHRA and CDR2 to YSYEKL. The CDR3 starts with the cysteine, ends with the phenylalanine, and has 14 residues. The sequence is cut down to CDR3 DNA, 42 bases in frame from base 1. V is reduced by 1 base and J by 0 bases, leaving a spacing of 7 bases between them. What the work shows at the level of the full study, not this receptor alone: The secondary T-cell response was found to be weaker but faster than the primary response, with a peak reached on day 5 rather than on day 15. Because the study included only a couple of donors, the extent to which the findings can be generalized is limited. After the booster, most of the clones that had expanded following primary vaccination were detected again (roughly 97% of CD4 and 85% to 90% of CD8), which suggests that memory was broadly maintained. Computational filtering was needed because FACS-sorted repertoires could contain abundant contaminating clonotypes from the bulk population. A small share of clonotypes occurred in both CD4 and CD8 compartments, likely arising from convergent recombination.

This clonotype was sampled from a man younger than 30 who received the YFV17D yellow fever vaccine. Recombination joined TRBV4-1 with TRBJ2-7, and the D gene may be TRBD2, 5 bases matching. The sample here was CD8+ T cells sorted from PBMCs, taken about 41 days after the first yellow fever vaccination. The CDR3 region reads CASSQGGYSYEQYF. The DNA sequence is given as TGCGCCAGCAGCCAAGGAGGGTACTCCTACGAGCAGTACTTC.